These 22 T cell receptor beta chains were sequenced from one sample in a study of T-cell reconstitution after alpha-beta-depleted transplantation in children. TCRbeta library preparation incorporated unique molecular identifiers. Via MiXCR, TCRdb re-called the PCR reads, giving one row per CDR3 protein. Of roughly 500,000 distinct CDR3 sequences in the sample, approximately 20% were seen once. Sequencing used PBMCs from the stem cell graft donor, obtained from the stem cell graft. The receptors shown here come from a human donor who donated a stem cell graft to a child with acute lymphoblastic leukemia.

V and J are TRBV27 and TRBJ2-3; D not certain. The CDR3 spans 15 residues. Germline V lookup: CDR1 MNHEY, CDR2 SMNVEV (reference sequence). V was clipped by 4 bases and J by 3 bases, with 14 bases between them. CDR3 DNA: TGTGCCAGCAGTTCGTACGGGCAGAATACAGATACGCAGTATTTT. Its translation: CASSSYGQNTDTQYF.

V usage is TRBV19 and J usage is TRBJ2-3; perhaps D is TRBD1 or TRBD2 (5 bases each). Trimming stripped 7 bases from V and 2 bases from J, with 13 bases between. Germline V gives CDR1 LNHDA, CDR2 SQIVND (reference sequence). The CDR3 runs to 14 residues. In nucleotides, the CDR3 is TGTGCCAGTAAGAAGAAGGGGACCACAGATACGCAGTATTTT. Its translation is CASKKKGTTDTQYF.

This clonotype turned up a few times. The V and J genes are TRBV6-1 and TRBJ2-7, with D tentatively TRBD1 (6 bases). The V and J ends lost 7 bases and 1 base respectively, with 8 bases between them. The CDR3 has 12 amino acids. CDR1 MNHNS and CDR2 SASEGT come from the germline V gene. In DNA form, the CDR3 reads TGTGCCAGCAAGGGGGTTTCCTACGAGCAGTACTTC. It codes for CASKGVSYEQYF.

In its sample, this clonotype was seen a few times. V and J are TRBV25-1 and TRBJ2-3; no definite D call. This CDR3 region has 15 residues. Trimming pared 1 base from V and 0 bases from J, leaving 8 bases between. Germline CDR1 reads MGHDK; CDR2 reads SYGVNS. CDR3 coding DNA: TGTGCCAGCAGTGAATGGACCACGAGCACAGATACGCAGTATTTT. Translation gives CASSEWTTSTDTQYF.

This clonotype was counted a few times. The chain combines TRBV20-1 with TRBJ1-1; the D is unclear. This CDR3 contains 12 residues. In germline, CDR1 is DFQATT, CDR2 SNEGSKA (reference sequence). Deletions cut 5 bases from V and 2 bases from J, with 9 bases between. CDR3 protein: CSAGNVNTEAFF. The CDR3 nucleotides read TGCAGTGCTGGAAATGTTAACACTGAAGCTTTCTTT.

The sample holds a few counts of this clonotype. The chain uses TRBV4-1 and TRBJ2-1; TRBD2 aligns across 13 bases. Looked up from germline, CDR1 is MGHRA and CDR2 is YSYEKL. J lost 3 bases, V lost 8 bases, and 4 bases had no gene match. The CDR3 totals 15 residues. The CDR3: CASGGLAGNYNEQFF. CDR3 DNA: TGCGCCAGCGGGGGACTAGCGGGAAACTACAATGAGCAGTTCTTC.

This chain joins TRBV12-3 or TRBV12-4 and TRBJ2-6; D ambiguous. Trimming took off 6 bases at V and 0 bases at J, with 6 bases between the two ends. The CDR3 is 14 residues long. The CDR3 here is CASRRTSGANVLTF. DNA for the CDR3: TGTGCCAGCAGGAGGACCTCTGGGGCCAACGTCCTGACTTTC.

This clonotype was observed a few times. The CDR3 region is CASKGRINEKLFF. The DNA for the CDR3 is TGTGCCAGCAAAGGACGGATTAATGAAAAACTGTTTTTT. The rearrangement uses TRBV27 and TRBJ1-4, with D unclear. The V gene's germline CDR1 is MNHEY and CDR2 SMNVEV (reference sequence). The CDR3 has 13 amino acids. Trimming removed 7 bases from V and 4 bases from J, with 10 bases in between. Full variable domain (missing parts from reference TRBV27 and TRBJ1-4): EAQVTQNPRYLITVTGKKLTVTCSQNMNHEYMSWYRQDPGLGLRQIYYSMNVEVTDKGDVPEGYKVSRKEKRNFPLILESPSPNQTSLYFCASKGRINEKLFFGSGTQLSVL.

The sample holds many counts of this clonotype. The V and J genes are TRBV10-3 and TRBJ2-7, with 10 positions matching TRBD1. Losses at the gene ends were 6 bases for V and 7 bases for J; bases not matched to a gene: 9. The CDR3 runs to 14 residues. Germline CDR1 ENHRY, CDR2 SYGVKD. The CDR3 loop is CAIRPGQGPREQYF. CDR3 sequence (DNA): TGTGCCATCAGACCGGGACAGGGGCCCAGGGAGCAGTACTTC.

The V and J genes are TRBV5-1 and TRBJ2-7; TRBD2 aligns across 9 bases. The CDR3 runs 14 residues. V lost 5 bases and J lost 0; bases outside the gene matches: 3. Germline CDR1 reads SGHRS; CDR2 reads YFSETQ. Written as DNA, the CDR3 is TGCGCCAGCAGGGAGACTAGCGGCTCCTACGAGCAGTACTTC. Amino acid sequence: CASRETSGSYEQYF.

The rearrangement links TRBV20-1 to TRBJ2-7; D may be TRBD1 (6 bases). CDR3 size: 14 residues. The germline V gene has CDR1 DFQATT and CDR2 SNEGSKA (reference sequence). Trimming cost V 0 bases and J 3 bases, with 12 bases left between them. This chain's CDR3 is CSARDQGQIYEQYF. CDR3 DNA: TGCAGTGCTAGAGATCAGGGGCAAATCTACGAGCAGTACTTC.

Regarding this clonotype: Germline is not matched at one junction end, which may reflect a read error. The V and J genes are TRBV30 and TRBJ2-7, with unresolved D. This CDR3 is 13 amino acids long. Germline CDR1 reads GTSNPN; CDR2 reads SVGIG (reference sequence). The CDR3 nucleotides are TGTGCCTGGAGTGGGGTGACCGATAACCTAGGGAACTTC. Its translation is CAWSGVTDNLGNF.

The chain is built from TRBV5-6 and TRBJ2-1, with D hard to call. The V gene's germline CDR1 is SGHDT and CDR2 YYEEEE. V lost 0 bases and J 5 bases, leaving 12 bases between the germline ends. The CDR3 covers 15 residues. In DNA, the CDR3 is TGTGCCAGCAGCTTGGGTGATCCCGACCACAATGAGCAGTTCTTC. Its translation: CASSLGDPDHNEQFF.

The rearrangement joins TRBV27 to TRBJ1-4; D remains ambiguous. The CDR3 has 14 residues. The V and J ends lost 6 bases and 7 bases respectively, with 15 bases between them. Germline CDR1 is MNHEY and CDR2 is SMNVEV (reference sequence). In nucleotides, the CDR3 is TGTGCCAGCAGCCTGATTCAGACATCTGAAAAACTGTTTTTT. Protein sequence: CASSLIQTSEKLFF. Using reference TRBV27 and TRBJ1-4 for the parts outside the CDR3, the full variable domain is EAQVTQNPRYLITVTGKKLTVTCSQNMNHEYMSWYRQDPGLGLRQIYYSMNVEVTDKGDVPEGYKVSRKEKRNFPLILESPSPNQTSLYFCASSLIQTSEKLFFGSGTQLSVL.

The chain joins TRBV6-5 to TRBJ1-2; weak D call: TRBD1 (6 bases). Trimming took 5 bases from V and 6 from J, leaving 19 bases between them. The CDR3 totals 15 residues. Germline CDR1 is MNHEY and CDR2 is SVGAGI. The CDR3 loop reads CASSNRDLGKDGYTF. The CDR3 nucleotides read TGTGCCAGCAGTAACAGGGACCTCGGGAAGGATGGCTACACCTTC.

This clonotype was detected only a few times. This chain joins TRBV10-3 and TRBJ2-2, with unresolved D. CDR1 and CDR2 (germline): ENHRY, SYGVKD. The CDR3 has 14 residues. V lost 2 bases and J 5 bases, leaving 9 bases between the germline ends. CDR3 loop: CAISERFATGELFF. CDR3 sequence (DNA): TGTGCCATCAGTGAGCGGTTTGCGACCGGGGAGCTGTTTTTT.

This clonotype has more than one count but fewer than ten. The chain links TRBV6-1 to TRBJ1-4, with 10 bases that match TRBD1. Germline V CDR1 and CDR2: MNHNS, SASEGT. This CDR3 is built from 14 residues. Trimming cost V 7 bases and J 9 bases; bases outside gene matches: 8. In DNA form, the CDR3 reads TGTGCCAGCACCGAGACAGGGGGCAGTCAAAAACTGTTTTTT. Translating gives CASTETGGSQKLFF.

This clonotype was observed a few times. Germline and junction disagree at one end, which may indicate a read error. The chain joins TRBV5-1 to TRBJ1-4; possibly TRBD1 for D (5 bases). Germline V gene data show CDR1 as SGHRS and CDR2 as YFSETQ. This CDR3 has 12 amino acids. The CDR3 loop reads CASSLGGDNPCF. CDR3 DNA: TGCGCCAGCAGCCTGGGGGGAGACAATCCATGTTTT.

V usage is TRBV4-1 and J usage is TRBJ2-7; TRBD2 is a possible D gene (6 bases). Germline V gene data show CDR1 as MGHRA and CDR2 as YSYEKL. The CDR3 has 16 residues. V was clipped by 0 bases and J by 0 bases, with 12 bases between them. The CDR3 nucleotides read TGCGCCAGCAGCCAAGATCGGTCCGGGGGCTCCTACGAGCAGTACTTC. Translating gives CASSQDRSGGSYEQYF.

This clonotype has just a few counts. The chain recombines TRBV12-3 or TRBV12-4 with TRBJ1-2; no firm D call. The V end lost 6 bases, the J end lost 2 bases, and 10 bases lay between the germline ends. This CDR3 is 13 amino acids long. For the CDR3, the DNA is TGTGCCAGCAGCCGGTCTGGAAACTATGGCTACACCTTC. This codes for CASSRSGNYGYTF.

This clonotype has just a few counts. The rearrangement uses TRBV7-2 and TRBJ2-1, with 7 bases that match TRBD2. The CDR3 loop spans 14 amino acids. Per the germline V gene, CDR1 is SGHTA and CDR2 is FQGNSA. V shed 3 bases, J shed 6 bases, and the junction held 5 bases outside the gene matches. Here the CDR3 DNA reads TGTGCCAGCAGCTTGGCAAGCGGGGCCAATGAGCAGTTCTTC. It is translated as CASSLASGANEQFF.

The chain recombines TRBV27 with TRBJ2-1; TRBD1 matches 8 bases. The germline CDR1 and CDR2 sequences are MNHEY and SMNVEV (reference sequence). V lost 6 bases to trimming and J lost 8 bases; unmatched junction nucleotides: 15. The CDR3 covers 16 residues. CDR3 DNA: TGTGCCAGCAGGTCCCAGACACAGGGGGTACGGTATGAGCAGTTCTTC. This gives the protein CASRSQTQGVRYEQFF.